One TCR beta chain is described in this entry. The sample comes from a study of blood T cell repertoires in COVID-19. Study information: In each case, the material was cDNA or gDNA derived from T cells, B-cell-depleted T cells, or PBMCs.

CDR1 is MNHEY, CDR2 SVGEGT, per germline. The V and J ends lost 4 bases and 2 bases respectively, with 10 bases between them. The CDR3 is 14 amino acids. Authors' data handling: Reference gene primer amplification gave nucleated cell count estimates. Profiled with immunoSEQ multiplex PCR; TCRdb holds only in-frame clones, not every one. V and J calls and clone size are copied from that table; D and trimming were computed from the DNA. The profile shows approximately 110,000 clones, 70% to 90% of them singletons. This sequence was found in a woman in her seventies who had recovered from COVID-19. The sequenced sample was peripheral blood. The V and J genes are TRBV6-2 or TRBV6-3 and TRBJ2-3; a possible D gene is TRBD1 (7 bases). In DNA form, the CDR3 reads TGTGCCAGCAGTTTCAGGGGGGCCACAGATACGCAGTATTTT. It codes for CASSFRGATDTQYF.